This T cell receptor beta chain was identified in a study of blood T cell repertoires in COVID-19. At the level of the study: Researchers got acute and convalescent COVID-19 samples from the United States, Italy and Spain. Nucleic acid was either cDNA or gDNA, and it came from T cells, B-cell-depleted T cells, or PBMCs.

V lost 1 base, J lost 7 bases, and 3 bases stayed unmatched. The germline V gene has CDR1 SGHNT and CDR2 YYREEE (reference sequence). The CDR3 consists of 15 residues. In the original analysis: For nucleated cells, counts were estimated from reference gene primer amplification. Clones were read by immunoSEQ multiplex PCR, and TCRdb kept only the in-frame ones, dropping some. That table is the source of V, J and clone size, and D and trimming were worked out from the DNA. Of approximately 210,000 clones detected, 83% appear once; the ten largest clones hold 2.5% to 3.5%. Sequenced material: peripheral blood. The receptor's source is a man aged 45-65 years with active or convalescent COVID-19. The chain carries TRBV5-4 and TRBJ1-6, with TRBD1 matching 9 bases. Here the CDR3 DNA reads TGTGCCAGCAGCTTGTCAGGACAGGGGAATTCACCCCTCCACTTT. Protein: CASSLSGQGNSPLHF.